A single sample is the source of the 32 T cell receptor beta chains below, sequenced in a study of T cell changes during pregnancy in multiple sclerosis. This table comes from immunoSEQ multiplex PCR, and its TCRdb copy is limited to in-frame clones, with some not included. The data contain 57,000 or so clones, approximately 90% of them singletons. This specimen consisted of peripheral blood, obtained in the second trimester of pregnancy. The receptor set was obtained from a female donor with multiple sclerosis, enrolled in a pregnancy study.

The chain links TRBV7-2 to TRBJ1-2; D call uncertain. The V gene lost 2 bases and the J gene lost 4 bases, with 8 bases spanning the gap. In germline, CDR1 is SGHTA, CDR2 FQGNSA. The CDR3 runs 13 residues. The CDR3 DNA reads TGTGCCAGCAGCTTAAAACCGGGCTATGGCTACACCTTC. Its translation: CASSLKPGYGYTF.

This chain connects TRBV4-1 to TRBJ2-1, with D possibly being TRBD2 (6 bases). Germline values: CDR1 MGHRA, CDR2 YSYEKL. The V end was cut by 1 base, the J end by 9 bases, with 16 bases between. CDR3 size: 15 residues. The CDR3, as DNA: TGCGCCAGCAGCCAAGGCTCTTCATACGGGGGTGAGCAGTTCTTC. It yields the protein CASSQGSSYGGEQFF.

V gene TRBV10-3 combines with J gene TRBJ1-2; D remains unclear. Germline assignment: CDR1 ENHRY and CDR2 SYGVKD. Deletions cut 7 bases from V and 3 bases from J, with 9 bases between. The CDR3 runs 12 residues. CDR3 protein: CAIKGGDYGYTF. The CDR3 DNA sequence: TGTGCCATCAAGGGAGGCGACTATGGCTACACCTTC.

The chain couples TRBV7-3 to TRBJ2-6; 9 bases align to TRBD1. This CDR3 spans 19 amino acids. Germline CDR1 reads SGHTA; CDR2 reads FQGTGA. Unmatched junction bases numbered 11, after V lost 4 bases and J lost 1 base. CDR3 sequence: CASSSRQGEFGSGANVLTF. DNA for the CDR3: TGTGCCAGCAGCTCCCGACAGGGGGAGTTTGGGTCTGGGGCCAACGTCCTGACTTTC.

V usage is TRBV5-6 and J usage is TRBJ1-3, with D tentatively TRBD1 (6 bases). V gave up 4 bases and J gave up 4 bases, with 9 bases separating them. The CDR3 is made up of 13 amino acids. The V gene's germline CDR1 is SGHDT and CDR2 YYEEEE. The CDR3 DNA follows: TGTGCCAGCAGCCTACAGGGCGGAAACACCATATATTTT. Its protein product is CASSLQGGNTIYF.

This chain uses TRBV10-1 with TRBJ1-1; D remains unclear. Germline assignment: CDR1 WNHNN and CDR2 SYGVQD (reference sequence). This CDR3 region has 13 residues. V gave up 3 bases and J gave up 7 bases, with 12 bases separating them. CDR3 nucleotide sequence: TGCGCCAGCAGTGATCCAGAGAGGGATGAAGCTTTCTTT. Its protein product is CASSDPERDEAFF.

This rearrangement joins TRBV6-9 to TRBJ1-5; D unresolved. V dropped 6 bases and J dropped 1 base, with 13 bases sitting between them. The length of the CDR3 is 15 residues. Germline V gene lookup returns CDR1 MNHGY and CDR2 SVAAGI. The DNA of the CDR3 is TGTGCCAGCAGCCCCGGGATTGTGAGCAATCAGCCCCAGCATTTT. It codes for CASSPGIVSNQPQHF.

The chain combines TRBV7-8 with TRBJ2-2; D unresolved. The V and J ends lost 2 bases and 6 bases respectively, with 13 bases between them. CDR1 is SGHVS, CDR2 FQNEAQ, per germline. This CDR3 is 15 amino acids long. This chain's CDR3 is CASSLRQVEAGELFF. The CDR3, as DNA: TGTGCCAGCAGCTTACGCCAGGTTGAAGCCGGGGAGCTGTTTTTT.

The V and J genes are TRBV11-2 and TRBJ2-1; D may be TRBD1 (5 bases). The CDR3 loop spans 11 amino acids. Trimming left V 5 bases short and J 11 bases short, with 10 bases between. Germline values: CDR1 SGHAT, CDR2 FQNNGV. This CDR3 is CASSNRQKQFF. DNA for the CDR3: TGTGCCAGCAGCAATAGACAGAAGCAGTTCTTC. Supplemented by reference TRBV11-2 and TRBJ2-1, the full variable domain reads EAGVAQSPRYKIIEKRQSVAFWCNPISGHATLYWYQQILGQGPKLLIQFQNNGVVDDSQLPKDRFSAERLKGVDSTLKIQPAKLEDSAVYLCASSNRQKQFFGPGTRLTVL.

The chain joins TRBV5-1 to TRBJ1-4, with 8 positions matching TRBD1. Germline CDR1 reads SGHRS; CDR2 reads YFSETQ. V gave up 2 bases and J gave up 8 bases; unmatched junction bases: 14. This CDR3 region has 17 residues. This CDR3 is CASSFGVGGTGGEKLFF. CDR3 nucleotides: TGCGCCAGCAGCTTCGGGGTAGGAGGGACAGGCGGAGAAAAACTGTTTTTT.

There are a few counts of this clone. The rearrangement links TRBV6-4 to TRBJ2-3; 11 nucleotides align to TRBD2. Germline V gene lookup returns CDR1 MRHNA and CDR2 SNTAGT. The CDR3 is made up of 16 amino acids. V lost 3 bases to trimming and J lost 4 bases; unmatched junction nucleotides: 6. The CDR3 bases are TGTGCCAGCAGTGAAGGTAGCGGGGGGGCCGCAGATACGCAGTATTTT. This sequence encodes CASSEGSGGAADTQYF.

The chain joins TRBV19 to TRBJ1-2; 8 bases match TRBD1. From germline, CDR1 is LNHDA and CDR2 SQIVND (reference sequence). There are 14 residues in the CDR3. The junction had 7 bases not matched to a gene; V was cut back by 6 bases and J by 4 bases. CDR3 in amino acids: CASSPRQGPYGYTF. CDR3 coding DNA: TGTGCCAGTAGCCCGAGACAGGGGCCCTATGGCTACACCTTC.

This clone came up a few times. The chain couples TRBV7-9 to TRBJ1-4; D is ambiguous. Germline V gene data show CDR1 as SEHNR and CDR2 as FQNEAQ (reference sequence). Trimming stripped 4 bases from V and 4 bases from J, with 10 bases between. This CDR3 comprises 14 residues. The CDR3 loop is CASSSGLINEKLFF. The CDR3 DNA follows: TGTGCCAGCAGCTCAGGACTGATTAATGAAAAACTGTTTTTT.

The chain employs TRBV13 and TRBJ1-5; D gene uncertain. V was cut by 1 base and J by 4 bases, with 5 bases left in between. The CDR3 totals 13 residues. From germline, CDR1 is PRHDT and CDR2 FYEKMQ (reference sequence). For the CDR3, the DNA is TGTGCCAGCAGCTTAGCGGGGAATCAGCCCCAGCATTTT. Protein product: CASSLAGNQPQHF.

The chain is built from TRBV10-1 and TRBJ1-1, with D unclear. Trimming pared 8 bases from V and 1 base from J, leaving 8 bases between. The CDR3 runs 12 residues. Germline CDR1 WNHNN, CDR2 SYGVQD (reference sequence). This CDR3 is CASGDWNTEAFF. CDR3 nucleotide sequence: TGCGCCAGCGGAGATTGGAACACTGAAGCTTTCTTT.

The CDR3 DNA follows: TGTGCCAGCAGCCTCGACATCAGCTCCTACAATGAGCAGTTCTTC. It specifies CASSLDISSYNEQFF. The rearrangement links TRBV7-2 to TRBJ2-1; no definite D call. This CDR3 is built from 15 residues. Trimming pared 5 bases from V and 0 bases from J, leaving 11 bases between. Germline CDR1 reads SGHTA; CDR2 reads FQGNSA. Combining the CDR3 with reference TRBV7-2 and TRBJ2-1 gives the whole variable domain GAGVSQSPSNKVTEKGKDVELRCDPISGHTALYWYRQSLGQGLEFLIYFQGNSAPDKSGLPSDRFSAERTGGSVSTLTIQRTQQEDSAVYLCASSLDISSYNEQFFGPGTRLTVL.

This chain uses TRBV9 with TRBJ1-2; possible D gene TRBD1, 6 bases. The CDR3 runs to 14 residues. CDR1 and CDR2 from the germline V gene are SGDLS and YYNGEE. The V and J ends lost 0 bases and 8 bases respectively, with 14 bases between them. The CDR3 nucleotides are TGTGCCAGCAGCGTAGACGGGGGGCTTATAGGCTACACCTTC. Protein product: CASSVDGGLIGYTF.

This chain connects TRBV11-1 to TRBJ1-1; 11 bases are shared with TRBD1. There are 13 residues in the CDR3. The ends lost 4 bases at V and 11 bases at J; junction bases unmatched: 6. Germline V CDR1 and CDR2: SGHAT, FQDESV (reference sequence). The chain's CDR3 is CASSSRDRGRAFF. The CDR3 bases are TGTGCCAGCAGCTCCCGGGACAGGGGGAGGGCTTTCTTT.

CDR3 region: CASSPRGSETQYF. The CDR3 DNA is TGTGCCAGCAGCCCAAGGGGGTCAGAGACCCAGTACTTC. The V gene is TRBV7-3, the J gene TRBJ2-5; D may be TRBD1 (6 bases). The CDR3 totals 13 residues. In germline, CDR1 is SGHTA, CDR2 FQGTGA. V shed 5 bases and J shed 4 bases, with 11 bases lying between them.

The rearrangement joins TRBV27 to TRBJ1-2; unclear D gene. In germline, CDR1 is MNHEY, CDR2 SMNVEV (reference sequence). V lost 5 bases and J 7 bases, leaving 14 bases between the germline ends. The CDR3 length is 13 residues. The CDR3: CASSPRGMGGYTF. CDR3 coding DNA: TGTGCCAGCAGTCCGCGCGGGATGGGTGGCTACACCTTC.

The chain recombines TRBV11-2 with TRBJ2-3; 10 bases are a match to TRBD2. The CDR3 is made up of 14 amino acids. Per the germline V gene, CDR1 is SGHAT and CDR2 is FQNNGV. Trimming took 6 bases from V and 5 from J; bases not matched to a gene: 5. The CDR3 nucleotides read TGTGCCAGCAGGGTAGCGGGGGGAATAGATACGCAGTATTTT. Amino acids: CASRVAGGIDTQYF.

In DNA, the CDR3 is TGTGCCAGCAGCTTCCGCGGGAACACTGAAGCTTTCTTT. Encoded protein: CASSFRGNTEAFF. This rearrangement joins TRBV7-3 to TRBJ1-1; no clear D. Trimming shortened V by 3 bases and J by 1 base, and 6 bases separated the two germline ends. This CDR3 has 13 residues. CDR1 and CDR2 from the germline V gene are SGHTA and FQGTGA.

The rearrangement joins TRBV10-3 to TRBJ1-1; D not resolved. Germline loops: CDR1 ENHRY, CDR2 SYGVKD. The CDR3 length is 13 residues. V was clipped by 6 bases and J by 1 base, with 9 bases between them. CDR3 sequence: CAIRTTENTEAFF. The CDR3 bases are TGTGCCATCAGAACAACCGAGAACACTGAAGCTTTCTTT.

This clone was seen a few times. CDR3 coding DNA: TGCGCCAGCAGCCCGAACAGGGAAGGTCAGCCCCAGCATTTT. Its protein product is CASSPNREGQPQHF. The V call is TRBV4-3, the J call TRBJ1-5; D possibly corresponds to TRBD1 (6 bases). Germline values: CDR1 LGHNA, CDR2 YSLEER. V was pared by 4 bases and J by 6 bases, with 13 bases between. The CDR3 length is 14 residues.

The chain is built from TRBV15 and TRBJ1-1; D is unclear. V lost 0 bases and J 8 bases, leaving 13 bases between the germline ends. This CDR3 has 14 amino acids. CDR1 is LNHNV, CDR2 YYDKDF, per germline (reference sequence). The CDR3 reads CATSRDPRFGEAFF. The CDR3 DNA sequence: TGTGCCACCAGCAGAGATCCACGATTCGGGGAAGCTTTCTTT.

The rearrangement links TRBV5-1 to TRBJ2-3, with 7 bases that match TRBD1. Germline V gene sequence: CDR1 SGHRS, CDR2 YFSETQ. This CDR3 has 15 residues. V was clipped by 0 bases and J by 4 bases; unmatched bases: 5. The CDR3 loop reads CASSLGGGAADTQYF. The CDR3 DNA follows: TGCGCCAGCAGCTTGGGAGGGGGCGCGGCAGATACGCAGTATTTT.

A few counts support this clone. DNA for the CDR3: TGCGCCAGCAGCCAAGACAGGGGAGGGAGTGAAAAACTGTTTTTT. It encodes CASSQDRGGSEKLFF. This chain joins TRBV4-1 and TRBJ1-4, with D possibly being TRBD1 (6 bases). Trimming shortened V by 0 bases and J by 7 bases, and 12 bases separated the two germline ends. The CDR3 contains 15 residues. Germline V gene lookup returns CDR1 MGHRA and CDR2 YSYEKL.

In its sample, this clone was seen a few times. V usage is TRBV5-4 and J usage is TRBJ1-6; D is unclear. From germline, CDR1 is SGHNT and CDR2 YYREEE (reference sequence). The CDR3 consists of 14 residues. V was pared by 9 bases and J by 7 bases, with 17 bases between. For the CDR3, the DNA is TGTGCCACCGCCTTCGGCCGCGGGAATTCACCCCTCCACTTT. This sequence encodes CATAFGRGNSPLHF.

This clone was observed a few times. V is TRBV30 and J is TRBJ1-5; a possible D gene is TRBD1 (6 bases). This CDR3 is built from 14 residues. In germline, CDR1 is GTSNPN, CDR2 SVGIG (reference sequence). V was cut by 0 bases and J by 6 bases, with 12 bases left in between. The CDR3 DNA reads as TGTGCCTGGAGTGTACGGGGGGCCAGTCAGCCCCAGCATTTT. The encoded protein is CAWSVRGASQPQHF.

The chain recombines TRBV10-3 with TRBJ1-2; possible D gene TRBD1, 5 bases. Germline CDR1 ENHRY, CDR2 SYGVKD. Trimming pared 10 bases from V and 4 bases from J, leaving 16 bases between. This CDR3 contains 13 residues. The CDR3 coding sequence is TGTGCCACCGACGAAGGGGCGAGCTATGGCTACACCTTC. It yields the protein CATDEGASYGYTF.

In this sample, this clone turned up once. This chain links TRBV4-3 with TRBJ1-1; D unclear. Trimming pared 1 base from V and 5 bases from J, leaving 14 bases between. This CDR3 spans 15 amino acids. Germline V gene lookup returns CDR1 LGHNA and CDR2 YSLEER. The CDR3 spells CASSQGSGRSTEAFF. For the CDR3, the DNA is TGCGCCAGCAGCCAAGGGTCCGGGAGGTCTACTGAAGCTTTCTTT.

The CDR3 region is CAIEEKDPYGYTF. In DNA, the CDR3 is TGTGCCATAGAAGAAAAAGATCCCTATGGCTACACCTTC. This chain uses TRBV19 with TRBJ1-2; D gene unclear. V was shortened by 10 bases and J by 4 bases, with 16 bases between the two germline ends. CDR3 length: 13 amino acids. CDR1 is LNHDA, CDR2 SQIVND, per germline (reference sequence).